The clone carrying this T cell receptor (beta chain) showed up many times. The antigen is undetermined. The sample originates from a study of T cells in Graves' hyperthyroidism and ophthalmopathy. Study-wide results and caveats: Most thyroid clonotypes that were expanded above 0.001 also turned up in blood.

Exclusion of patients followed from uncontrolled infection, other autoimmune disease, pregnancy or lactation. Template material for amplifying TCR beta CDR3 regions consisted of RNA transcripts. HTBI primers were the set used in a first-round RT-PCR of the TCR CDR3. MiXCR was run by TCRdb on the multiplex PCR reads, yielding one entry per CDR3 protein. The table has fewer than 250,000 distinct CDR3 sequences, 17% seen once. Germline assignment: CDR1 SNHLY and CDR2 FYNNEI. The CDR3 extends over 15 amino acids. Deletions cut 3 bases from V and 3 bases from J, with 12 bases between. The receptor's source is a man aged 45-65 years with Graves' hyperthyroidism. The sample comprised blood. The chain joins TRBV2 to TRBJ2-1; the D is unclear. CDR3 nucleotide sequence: TGTGCCAGCAGTGATGACGACTCGGACTACAATGAGCAGTTCTTC. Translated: CASSDDDSDYNEQFF.